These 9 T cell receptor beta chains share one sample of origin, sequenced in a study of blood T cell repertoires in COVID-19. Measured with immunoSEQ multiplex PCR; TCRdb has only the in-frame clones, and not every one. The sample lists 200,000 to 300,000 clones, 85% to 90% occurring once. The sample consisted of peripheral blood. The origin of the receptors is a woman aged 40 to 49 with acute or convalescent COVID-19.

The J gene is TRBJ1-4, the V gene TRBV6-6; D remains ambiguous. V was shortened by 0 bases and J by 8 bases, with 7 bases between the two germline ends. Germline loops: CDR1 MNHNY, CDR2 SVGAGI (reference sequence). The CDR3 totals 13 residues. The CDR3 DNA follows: TGTGCCAGCAGTTACTCTATGACAGAAAAACTGTTTTTT. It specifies CASSYSMTEKLFF.

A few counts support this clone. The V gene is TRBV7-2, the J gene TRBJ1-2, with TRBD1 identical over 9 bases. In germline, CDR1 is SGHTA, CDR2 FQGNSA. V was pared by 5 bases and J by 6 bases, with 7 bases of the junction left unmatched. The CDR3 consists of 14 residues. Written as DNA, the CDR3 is TGTGCCAGCAGCCTCGGGACAGGGTTGAATGGCTACACCTTC. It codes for CASSLGTGLNGYTF.

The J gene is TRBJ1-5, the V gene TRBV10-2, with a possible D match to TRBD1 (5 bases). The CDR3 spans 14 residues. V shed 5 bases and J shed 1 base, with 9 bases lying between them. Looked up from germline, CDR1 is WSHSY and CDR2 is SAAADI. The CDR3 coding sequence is TGCGCCAGCAGTCACCAGGGAAGCAATCAGCCCCAGCATTTT. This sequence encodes CASSHQGSNQPQHF.

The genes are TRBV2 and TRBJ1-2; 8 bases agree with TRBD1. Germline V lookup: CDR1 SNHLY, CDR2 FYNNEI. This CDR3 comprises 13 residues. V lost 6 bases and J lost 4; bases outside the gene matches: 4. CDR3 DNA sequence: TGTGCCAGCAGAGAGGACAGGGTCTATGGCTACACCTTC. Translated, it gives CASREDRVYGYTF.

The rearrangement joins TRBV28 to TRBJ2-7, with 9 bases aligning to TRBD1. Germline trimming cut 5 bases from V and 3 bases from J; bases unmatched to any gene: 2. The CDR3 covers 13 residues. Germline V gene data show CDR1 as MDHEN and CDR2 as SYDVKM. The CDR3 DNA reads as TGTGCCAGCAGTCCGGGACAGGGCTACGAGCAGTACGTC. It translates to CASSPGQGYEQYV.

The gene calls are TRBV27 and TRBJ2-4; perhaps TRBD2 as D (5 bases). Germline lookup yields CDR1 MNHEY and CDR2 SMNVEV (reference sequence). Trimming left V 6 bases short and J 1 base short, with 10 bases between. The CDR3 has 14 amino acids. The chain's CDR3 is CASSYTRAKNIQYF. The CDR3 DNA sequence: TGTGCCAGCAGCTACACTAGGGCCAAAAACATTCAGTACTTC.

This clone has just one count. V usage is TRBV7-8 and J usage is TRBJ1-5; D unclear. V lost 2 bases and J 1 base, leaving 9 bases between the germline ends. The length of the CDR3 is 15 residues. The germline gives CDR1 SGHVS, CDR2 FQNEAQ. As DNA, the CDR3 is TGTGCCAGCAGCTTATTGAGTTACAGCAATCAGCCCCAGCATTTT. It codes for CASSLLSYSNQPQHF.

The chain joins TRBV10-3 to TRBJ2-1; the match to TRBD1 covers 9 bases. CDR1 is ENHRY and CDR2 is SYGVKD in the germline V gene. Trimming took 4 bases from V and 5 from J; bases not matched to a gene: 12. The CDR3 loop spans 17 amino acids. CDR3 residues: CAISVSQTGGFNNEQFF. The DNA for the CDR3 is TGTGCCATCAGTGTAAGCCAAACAGGGGGCTTTAACAATGAGCAGTTCTTC.

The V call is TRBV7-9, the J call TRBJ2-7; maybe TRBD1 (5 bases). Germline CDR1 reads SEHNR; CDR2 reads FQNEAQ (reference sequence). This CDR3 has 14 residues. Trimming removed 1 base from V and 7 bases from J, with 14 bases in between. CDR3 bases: TGTGCCAGCAGCTTAGGCGCTCCCTCAGGGGAGCAGTACGTC. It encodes CASSLGAPSGEQYV.